This TCR beta chain originates from a study of blood T cell repertoires in COVID-19. Background on the study: T cells, B-cell-depleted T cells, or PBMCs supplied cDNA or gDNA.

The CDR3 is made up of 15 amino acids. Profiled with immunoSEQ multiplex PCR; TCRdb holds only in-frame clones, not every one. Of 140,000 to 150,000 clones listed, around 85% are singletons. This clonotype was sampled from a woman between 35 and 50 years old with active or convalescent COVID-19. Material for sequencing was peripheral blood. The chain couples TRBV7-5 to TRBJ2-1; TRBD1, the D gene given by the table, was not confirmed from the DNA. TRBV7-5 is recorded as a pseudogene. The CDR3 nucleotides are TGTGCCAGAAGCTTAAGTGGGCTTTTCTACAATGAGCAGTTCTTC. It yields the protein CARSLSGLFYNEQFF.